This T cell receptor (beta chain) appears in the sequencing data of a study of blood T cells in healthy people across ages. Primed by a sample-barcoded 5' primer and a J-beta primer mix, a second PCR proceeded for roughly 6 to 12 cycles. A template-switch adaptor containing 12 random nucleotides labeled each cDNA molecule. TCRdb reanalysed the 5' RACE reads using MiXCR and keeps one entry per CDR3 protein. The sample has about 970,000 distinct CDR3 sequences, about 53% seen once. Germline-derived CDR1 and CDR2 are SGHTA and FQGNSA. The ends were cut back, 1 base at V and 5 bases at J, with 11 bases in the middle. This CDR3 is 14 amino acids long. Donation came from healthy Caucasian individuals in Russia who were aged roughly 6 to 95. The authors extracted at least 5.5 micrograms of total RNA per sample. This clonotype turned up a few times.

The genes are TRBV7-2 and TRBJ1-1; D gene ambiguous. The TCR sequence derives from an older woman in good health. The sequenced sample was blood. The CDR3 region is CASSLGSTATEAFF. The CDR3 region has the DNA TGTGCCAGCAGCTTAGGTTCGACCGCAACTGAAGCTTTCTTT.